This entry lists 24 T cell receptor beta chains sequenced from one sample in a study of control samples from healthy donors and cancer patients. Profiled with immunoSEQ multiplex PCR; TCRdb holds only in-frame clones, not every one. Among approximately 230,000 clones listed, roughly 87% were seen once. What was sequenced was PBMCs. The receptors here all came from a woman aged 55-70 years with lung cancer.

V and J are TRBV3-1 (or the pseudogene TRBV3-2) and TRBJ2-7, with D possibly matching TRBD2 (6 bases). V was shortened by 0 bases and J by 9 bases, with 12 bases between the two germline ends. The CDR3 is 13 amino acids. Germline CDR1 reads LGHDT; CDR2 reads YNNKEL (reference sequence). CDR3 sequence (DNA): TGTGCCAGCAGCCAAGATCGGGGACTGACGCAGTACTTC. Protein product: CASSQDRGLTQYF.

This chain joins TRBV6-5 and TRBJ2-1; D possibly matches TRBD1 or TRBD2 (6 bases each). The CDR3 loop spans 15 amino acids. V was pared by 4 bases and J by 7 bases, with 17 bases between. Germline V gene lookup returns CDR1 MNHEY and CDR2 SVGAGI. CDR3 loop: CASSSNWRRGNEQFF. CDR3 coding DNA: TGTGCCAGCAGTTCCAACTGGAGGAGGGGGAATGAGCAGTTCTTC.

This chain uses TRBV9 with TRBJ2-1; 9 bases match TRBD2. The V and J ends lost 4 bases and 3 bases, in that order; junction bases with no gene match: 5. The CDR3 has 15 residues. Per the germline V gene, CDR1 is SGDLS and CDR2 is YYNGEE. CDR3 in amino acids: CASSPGTSSYNEQFF. Here the CDR3 DNA reads TGTGCCAGCAGCCCCGGGACTAGCAGCTACAATGAGCAGTTCTTC.

With regard to this clone: This CDR3 is also generated by other DNA sequences in the sample. The rearrangement uses TRBV9 and TRBJ2-5; perhaps D is TRBD1 or TRBD2 (5 bases each). The CDR3 has 14 residues. V was cut by 2 bases and J by 1 base, with 9 bases left in between. Germline V CDR1 and CDR2: SGDLS, YYNGEE. CDR3 in DNA: TGTGCCAGCAGCGTGAGGGGCAGCCAAGAGACCCAGTACTTC. Protein: CASSVRGSQETQYF.

The rearrangement joins TRBV30 to TRBJ2-7; D is unclear. Per the germline V gene, CDR1 is GTSNPN and CDR2 is SVGIG (reference sequence). Trimming removed 4 bases from V and 0 bases from J, with 19 bases in between. The CDR3 consists of 16 residues. This CDR3 reads CAWTREERVSSYEQYF. CDR3 sequence (DNA): TGTGCCTGGACCCGAGAGGAGCGCGTGTCCTCCTACGAGCAGTACTTC.

The chain uses TRBV7-3 and TRBJ2-7, with D possibly matching TRBD2 (6 bases). Per the germline V gene, CDR1 is SGHTA and CDR2 is FQGTGA. This CDR3 is 16 amino acids long. The V end lost 5 bases, the J end lost 0 bases, and 17 bases lay between the germline ends. The CDR3, as DNA: TGTGCCAGCAGCCCAGACGCTAGCGTAGGCTCCTACGAGCAGTACTTC. Encoded protein: CASSPDASVGSYEQYF.

The rearrangement links TRBV5-1 to TRBJ1-5; TRBD1 matches 8 bases. This CDR3 has 14 amino acids. CDR1 is SGHRS and CDR2 is YFSETQ in the germline V gene. J lost 6 bases, V lost 4 bases, and 6 bases had no gene match. CDR3 DNA: TGCGCCAGCAGCCTGGCAGGGGGCACTCAGCCCCAGCATTTT. This encodes CASSLAGGTQPQHF.

This clone was seen a few times. Additional DNA sequences in this sample encode the identical CDR3. J is TRBJ1-1 and V is TRBV7-3, with D possibly matching TRBD1 (6 bases). This CDR3 has 13 residues. Germline lookup yields CDR1 SGHTA and CDR2 FQGTGA. The V end lost 4 bases, the J end lost 1 base, and 7 bases lay between the germline ends. CDR3 DNA sequence: TGTGCCAGCAGCTCGGACAGGAACACTGAAGCTTTCTTT. It specifies CASSSDRNTEAFF.

The chain links TRBV21-1 to TRBJ2-5. TRBV21-1 is a documented pseudogene. This CDR3 region has 15 residues. In DNA form, the CDR3 reads TGTGCCAGCAGCGAGGACGCGGCGGATTTTGGGACCCAGTACTTC. This gives the protein CASSEDAADFGTQYF.

The V gene is TRBV9, the J gene TRBJ2-5; D tentatively fits TRBD1 or TRBD2 (5 bases each). V lost 5 bases and J 9 bases, leaving 14 bases between the germline ends. Germline CDR1 and CDR2: SGDLS and YYNGEE. This CDR3 has 12 amino acids. CDR3 loop: CASSPGGGPQYF. In nucleotides, the CDR3 is TGTGCCAGCAGTCCGGGTGGGGGACCCCAGTACTTC. Complete variable domain (other parts from reference TRBV9 and TRBJ2-5): DSGVTQTPKHLITATGQRVTLRCSPRSGDLSVYWYQQSLDQGLQFLIQYYNGEERAKGNILERFSAQQFPDLHSELNLSSLELGDSALYFCASSPGGGPQYFGPGTRLLVL.

The J gene is TRBJ2-3, the V gene TRBV19; TRBD1 is a possible D gene (7 bases). The CDR3 extends over 15 amino acids. V was trimmed by 3 bases and J by 6 bases, leaving 16 bases between them. Germline CDR1 and CDR2: LNHDA and SQIVND (reference sequence). This CDR3 reads CASSIGGGRRDTQYF. In nucleotides, the CDR3 is TGTGCCAGTAGTATTGGAGGGGGCAGGCGGGATACGCAGTATTTT.

The chain links TRBV5-1 to TRBJ1-3, with D hard to call. Germline V gene sequence: CDR1 SGHRS, CDR2 YFSETQ. The CDR3 covers 15 residues. V was cut by 0 bases and J by 0 bases, with 7 bases left in between. The CDR3: CASSLDTYSGNTIYF. CDR3 nucleotide sequence: TGCGCCAGCAGCTTGGACACCTACTCTGGAAACACCATATATTTT.

The chain joins TRBV2 to TRBJ1-1; TRBD1 might be the D (5 bases). The germline V gene encodes CDR1 SNHLY and CDR2 FYNNEI. The CDR3 totals 13 residues. With 4 bases removed from V and 5 bases from J, the gap between germline ends came to 11 bases. CDR3 protein: CASSGGEGTEAFF. CDR3 coding DNA: TGTGCCAGCAGTGGGGGGGAGGGGACTGAAGCTTTCTTT.

This chain uses TRBV5-1 with TRBJ1-5; D not resolved. The V gene lost 0 bases and the J gene lost 4 bases, with 8 bases spanning the gap. CDR3 length: 14 residues. Germline lookup yields CDR1 SGHRS and CDR2 YFSETQ. In DNA, the CDR3 is TGCGCCAGCAGCTTGGATTCGGGAAATCAGCCCCAGCATTTT. Translation gives CASSLDSGNQPQHF.

The chain combines TRBV18 with TRBJ2-2; 7 nucleotides align to TRBD1. V gave up 3 bases and J gave up 0 bases; unmatched junction bases: 16. Germline V gene data show CDR1 as KGHSH and CDR2 as LQKENI. The CDR3 length is 20 residues. As DNA, the CDR3 is TGTGCCAGCTCACCCAGTCCCGGGACAGTCGGGATCACGAACACCGGGGAGCTGTTTTTT. It specifies CASSPSPGTVGITNTGELFF.

The V gene is TRBV15, the J gene TRBJ1-5; TRBD1 aligns across 10 bases. CDR1 is LNHNV, CDR2 YYDKDF, per germline (reference sequence). CDR3 size: 17 residues. With V trimmed by 3 bases and J by 0 bases, 5 bases remained unmatched. In DNA, the CDR3 is TGTGCCACCAGCAGGGGACAGGGGTATTATAGCAATCAGCCCCAGCATTTT. This sequence encodes CATSRGQGYYSNQPQHF.

The J gene is TRBJ1-5, the V gene TRBV11-3; D not certain. The CDR3 consists of 16 residues. Trimming pared 1 base from V and 1 base from J, leaving 11 bases between. Per the germline V gene, CDR1 is SGHNT and CDR2 is YENEEA. The CDR3 reads CASSLGGTGSNQPQHF. CDR3 nucleotide sequence: TGTGCCAGCAGCTTAGGAGGTACGGGGAGCAATCAGCCCCAGCATTTT.

V gene TRBV19 combines with J gene TRBJ2-7; the D call may be TRBD1 or TRBD2 (5 bases each). Trimming removed 5 bases from V and 3 bases from J, with 17 bases in between. The CDR3 length is 15 residues. Germline loops: CDR1 LNHDA, CDR2 SQIVND (reference sequence). The CDR3 DNA is TGTGCCAGTAGTGCGGACCGGGACCACCTCTACGAGCAGTACTTC. Residues: CASSADRDHLYEQYF.

The gene calls are TRBV9 and TRBJ2-1; D possibly matches TRBD1 or TRBD2 (5 bases each). This CDR3 is built from 18 residues. V lost 3 bases to trimming and J lost 0 bases, with 19 bases between them. The germline V gene has CDR1 SGDLS and CDR2 YYNGEE. CDR3 amino acids: CASSEERGSLSSYNEQFF. The CDR3 region has the DNA TGTGCCAGCAGCGAAGAACGGGGCTCACTGAGCTCCTACAATGAGCAGTTCTTC.

This chain joins TRBV7-9 and TRBJ2-3; 12 positions match TRBD2. CDR1 is SEHNR, CDR2 FQNEAQ, per germline (reference sequence). The ends lost 2 bases at V and 7 bases at J; junction bases unmatched: 7. CDR3 length: 16 amino acids. The CDR3 region is CASSLKGLAGSHTQYF. Written as DNA, the CDR3 is TGTGCCAGCAGCTTAAAAGGACTAGCGGGGTCTCATACGCAGTATTTT.

The chain carries TRBV9 and TRBJ1-2; D remains unclear. In germline, CDR1 is SGDLS, CDR2 YYNGEE. Trimming stripped 0 bases from V and 6 bases from J, with 12 bases between. The CDR3 is 14 residues long. DNA of the CDR3: TGTGCCAGCAGCGTAGGTAGACGAGAAGATGGCTACACCTTC. It encodes CASSVGRREDGYTF.

Comments on this clone: The identical CDR3 is also encoded by other nucleotide sequences in the sample. This sequence joins TRBV5-1 and TRBJ1-1; the D is unclear. The germline V and J ends were trimmed by 2 bases and 1 base, with 6 bases remaining between them. The CDR3 consists of 13 residues. CDR1 is SGHRS, CDR2 YFSETQ, per germline. The CDR3 coding sequence is TGCGCCAGCAGCTTAAGGGCGAACACTGAAGCTTTCTTT. This gives the protein CASSLRANTEAFF.

This rearrangement joins TRBV6-1 to TRBJ1-3, with D tentatively TRBD1 (5 bases). This CDR3 contains 14 residues. Trimming removed 5 bases from V and 4 bases from J, with 12 bases in between. CDR1 is MNHNS and CDR2 is SASEGT in the germline V gene. The CDR3 nucleotides read TGTGCCAGCAGTCAGACAGAAGTCGGAAACACCATATATTTT. Protein sequence: CASSQTEVGNTIYF.

The V and J genes are TRBV24-1 and TRBJ2-1; 9 bases match TRBD1. This CDR3 is 15 amino acids long. J lost 5 bases, V lost 3 bases, and 4 bases had no gene match. CDR1 is KGHDR and CDR2 is SFDVKD in the germline V gene. The CDR3, as DNA: TGTGCCACCAGTGATCCAAGGACAGGGGACAATGAGCAGTTCTTC. Residues: CATSDPRTGDNEQFF.